These 27 T cell receptor beta chains share one sample of origin, sequenced in a study of OX40 agonist ivuxolimab in advanced cancers. TCRdb's table, derived via immunoSEQ multiplex PCR, lists solely in-frame clones and lacks some. The sample lists roughly 46,000 clones; roughly nine tenths were seen once. This specimen was CD4+ or CD8+ T cells sorted from blood, taken in a trial of the OX40 agonist ivuxolimab. Receptors were obtained from an adult with an advanced solid tumor such as melanoma, head and neck, liver or kidney cancer.

The chain has TRBV6-6 and TRBJ2-7; D gene uncertain. Germline CDR1 MNHNY, CDR2 SVGAGI (reference sequence). The V end was cut by 6 bases, the J end by 7 bases, with 10 bases between. This CDR3 region has 11 residues. CDR3 nucleotide sequence: TGTGCCAGCAGGGGCATGGGGGAGCAGTACTTC. This codes for CASRGMGEQYF.

J is TRBJ2-2 and V is TRBV11-3; TRBD2 agrees at 7 bases. The CDR3 has 14 amino acids. V lost 7 bases and J lost 4; bases outside the gene matches: 6. Germline V gene lookup returns CDR1 SGHNT and CDR2 YENEEA. The CDR3, as DNA: TGTGCCAGCACCCCCGGGGGGAGCACCGGGGAGCTGTTTTTT. It encodes CASTPGGSTGELFF.

This clone has just a few counts. The chain joins TRBV7-9 to TRBJ2-7; possibly TRBD2 for D (5 bases). The CDR3 spans 14 residues. V shed 5 bases and J shed 0 bases, with 11 bases lying between them. Per the germline V gene, CDR1 is SEHNR and CDR2 is FQNEAQ (reference sequence). CDR3 amino acids: CASSGTRGSYEQYF. Written as DNA, the CDR3 is TGTGCCAGCAGCGGCACTCGGGGCTCCTACGAGCAGTACTTC.

The chain is built from TRBV7-8 and TRBJ2-1, with a possible D match to TRBD2 (7 bases). V lost 5 bases, J lost 0 bases, and 14 bases lay in between. Germline V lookup: CDR1 SGHVS, CDR2 FQNEAQ. The CDR3 consists of 16 residues. CDR3 DNA: TGTGCCAGCAGCCCCAGGGGCGGGGGCTCCTACAATGAGCAGTTCTTC. Amino acid sequence: CASSPRGGGSYNEQFF.

The chain has TRBV27 and TRBJ2-1, with D perhaps TRBD2 (5 bases). The CDR3 totals 15 residues. Trimming removed 6 bases from V and 0 bases from J, with 12 bases in between. Germline CDR1 and CDR2: MNHEY and SMNVEV (reference sequence). CDR3 sequence reads: CASRRVGPSYNEQFF. CDR3 nucleotide sequence: TGTGCCAGCAGGAGGGTTGGGCCCTCCTACAATGAGCAGTTCTTC.

The chain couples TRBV28 to TRBJ2-3; 9 nucleotides align to TRBD2. The CDR3 is made up of 15 amino acids. The V gene end was trimmed by 3 bases and the J gene end by 4 bases; junction bases not matched to a gene: 5. Germline V CDR1 and CDR2: MDHEN, SYDVKM. In DNA, the CDR3 is TGTGCCAGCAGTTTCTCGCGGGAGGGCCCAGATACGCAGTATTTT. Protein sequence: CASSFSREGPDTQYF.

The gene calls are TRBV7-2 and TRBJ1-5; 8 nucleotides agree with TRBD1. The CDR3 contains 17 residues. Germline V gives CDR1 SGHTA, CDR2 FQGNSA. With 5 bases clipped from V and 4 bases from J, the junction kept 13 bases outside the gene matches. The chain's CDR3 is CASSPGPTGAANQPQHF. The CDR3 DNA sequence: TGTGCCAGCAGCCCAGGACCGACAGGGGCCGCTAATCAGCCCCAGCATTTT.

This rearrangement joins TRBV7-9 to TRBJ1-4; D possibly corresponds to TRBD1 (6 bases). The CDR3 is made up of 14 amino acids. V was clipped by 1 base and J by 8 bases, with 11 bases between them. Germline CDR1 reads SEHNR; CDR2 reads FQNEAQ (reference sequence). The CDR3 nucleotides read TGTGCCAGCAGCTTAGGGACAGACGGAGAAAAACTGTTTTTT. This encodes CASSLGTDGEKLFF.

In this sample, this clone turned up once. The chain recombines TRBV18 with TRBJ2-1; no reliable D call. This CDR3 comprises 15 residues. Germline V CDR1 and CDR2: KGHSH, LQKENI. V lost 2 bases to trimming and J lost 3 bases, with 11 bases between them. The CDR3 sequence: CASSPNPIIYNEQFF. The CDR3 nucleotides read TGTGCCAGCTCACCAAACCCGATCATCTACAATGAGCAGTTCTTC. Looking up the rest from reference TRBV18 and TRBJ2-1 gives the full variable domain: NAGVMQNPRHLVRRRGQEARLRCSPMKGHSHVYWYRQLPEEGLKFMVYLQKENIIDESGMPKERFSAEFPKEGPSILRIQQVVRGDSAAYFCASSPNPIIYNEQFFGPGTRLTVL.

J is TRBJ2-2 and V is TRBV21-1; the table's TRBD1 call for D was not verified on the DNA. TRBV21-1 is assigned pseudogene status. The CDR3 spans 16 residues. The DNA for the CDR3 is TGTGCCAGCAGCAAAGCCCTGCAGGGGTGGACCGGGGAGCTGTTTTTT. Encoded protein: CASSKALQGWTGELFF.

The chain is built from TRBV19 and TRBJ1-5; 9 bases fit TRBD1. V trimming: 2 bases; J trimming: 5 bases; junction bases outside the gene matches: 7. The V gene's germline CDR1 is LNHDA and CDR2 SQIVND (reference sequence). This CDR3 comprises 16 residues. The CDR3 bases are TGTGCCAGTAGTATATTAGGGACAGGGTGGTATCAGCCCCAGCATTTT. This codes for CASSILGTGWYQPQHF.

The chain recombines TRBV4-1 with TRBJ2-2; D perhaps matches TRBD1 (5 bases). Germline CDR1 MGHRA, CDR2 YSYEKL. This CDR3 region has 16 residues. Trimming pared 4 bases from V and 3 bases from J, leaving 15 bases between. The CDR3 DNA follows: TGCGCCAGCAGCCTCAGGACAAGCTCGGACACCGGGGAGCTGTTTTTT. Amino acid sequence: CASSLRTSSDTGELFF.

This clone showed up just once. The chain recombines TRBV7-8 with TRBJ2-1; 9 bases align to TRBD2. J lost 2 bases, V lost 2 bases, and 10 bases had no gene match. Germline-derived CDR1 and CDR2 are SGHVS and FQNEAQ. This CDR3 spans 18 amino acids. This chain's CDR3 is CASSLLFSGSNAYNEQFF. As DNA, the CDR3 is TGTGCCAGCAGCTTACTTTTTAGCGGGAGCAACGCCTACAATGAGCAGTTCTTC. The whole variable domain, remainder taken from reference TRBV7-8 and TRBJ2-1, is GAGVSQSPRYKVAKRGQDVALRCDPISGHVSLFWYQQALGQGPEFLTYFQNEAQLDKSGLPSDRFFAERPEGSVSTLKIQRTQQEDSAVYLCASSLLFSGSNAYNEQFFGPGTRLTVL.

The V and J genes are TRBV19 and TRBJ2-3; 10 nucleotides agree with TRBD2. V gave up 7 bases and J gave up 2 bases; unmatched junction bases: 6. Germline assignment: CDR1 LNHDA and CDR2 SQIVND (reference sequence). This CDR3 spans 15 amino acids. The CDR3 loop is CASTFSGRNTDTQYF. In DNA, the CDR3 is TGTGCCAGTACCTTTAGCGGGAGGAACACAGATACGCAGTATTTT. Supplemented by reference TRBV19 and TRBJ2-3, the full variable domain reads DGGITQSPKYLFRKEGQNVTLSCEQNLNHDAMYWYRQDPGQGLRLIYYSQIVNDFQKGDIAEGYSVSREKKESFPLTVTSAQKNPTAFYLCASTFSGRNTDTQYFGPGTRLTVL.

This chain joins TRBV7-9 and TRBJ2-7; TRBD1 might be the D (5 bases). This CDR3 comprises 14 residues. Germline V gene lookup returns CDR1 SEHNR and CDR2 FQNEAQ (reference sequence). V lost 2 bases to trimming and J lost 0 bases, with 8 bases between them. This CDR3 is CASSLSTDSYEQYF. Here the CDR3 DNA reads TGTGCCAGCAGCTTATCGACAGACTCCTACGAGCAGTACTTC.

The chain is built from TRBV27 and TRBJ2-1; a weak D match, TRBD1 (6 bases). The germline V gene encodes CDR1 MNHEY and CDR2 SMNVEV (reference sequence). The length of the CDR3 is 14 residues. Trimming removed 11 bases from V and 8 bases from J, with 22 bases in between. The CDR3 sequence is CASRLLGQGHEQFF. The CDR3 DNA sequence: TGTGCCTCACGTCTGCTGGGGCAGGGGCATGAGCAGTTCTTC.

This sequence joins TRBV7-9 and TRBJ2-3, with 7 bases matching TRBD1. V shed 4 bases, J shed 2 bases, and the junction held 9 bases outside the gene matches. Germline CDR1 reads SEHNR; CDR2 reads FQNEAQ (reference sequence). CDR3 length: 16 amino acids. In nucleotides, the CDR3 is TGTGCCAGCAGCTCCTCCGGGACAGCTCTCACAGATACGCAGTATTTT. Its protein is CASSSSGTALTDTQYF. The complete variable domain, with remaining parts taken from reference TRBV7-9 and TRBJ2-3, reads DTGVSQNPRHKITKRGQNVTFRCDPISEHNRLYWYRQTLGQGPEFLTYFQNEAQLEKSRLLSDRFSAERPKGSFSTLEIQRTEQGDSAMYLCASSSSGTALTDTQYFGPGTRLTVL.

The gene calls are TRBV27 and TRBJ2-2; the D is unclear. CDR3 length: 14 amino acids. Germline loops: CDR1 MNHEY, CDR2 SMNVEV (reference sequence). The V and J ends lost 4 bases and 0 bases respectively, with 6 bases between them. The CDR3 DNA follows: TGTGCCAGCAGTTCGACCCCGAACACCGGGGAGCTGTTTTTT. It codes for CASSSTPNTGELFF.

The chain joins TRBV10-3 to TRBJ2-1; TRBD2 matches 9 bases. CDR3 size: 15 residues. The germline CDR1 and CDR2 sequences are ENHRY and SYGVKD. V shed 2 bases and J 5 bases; nucleotides not matched to a gene: 4. CDR3 amino acids: CAISEPSGRNNEQFF. DNA of the CDR3: TGTGCCATCAGTGAGCCCAGCGGGAGGAACAATGAGCAGTTCTTC.

The table lists this clone with a few counts. The chain carries TRBV5-1 and TRBJ2-5; TRBD2 matches at 8 bases. V was clipped by 9 bases and J by 4 bases; unmatched bases: 14. Germline V gene data show CDR1 as SGHRS and CDR2 as YFSETQ. This CDR3 has 15 residues. Here the CDR3 DNA reads TGCGCCACCAGTCGGGGGACTAGTGATGTAGAGACCCAGTACTTC. This encodes CATSRGTSDVETQYF.

The chain carries TRBV2 and TRBJ2-2; 8 nucleotides agree with TRBD2. The germline CDR1 and CDR2 sequences are SNHLY and FYNNEI. CDR3 length equals 15 residues. V lost 7 bases to trimming and J lost 0 bases; unmatched junction nucleotides: 4. For the CDR3, the DNA is TGTGCCAGCAACGGGGGACTAGCGAACACCGGGGAGCTGTTTTTT. Encoded protein: CASNGGLANTGELFF.

CDR3 DNA: TGTGCCAGCAGCTCCGACCGGACGAATCAGCCCCAGCATTTT. Its protein product is CASSSDRTNQPQHF. J is TRBJ1-5 and V is TRBV11-2; D not certain. Per germline, CDR1 SGHAT and CDR2 FQNNGV. The germline V and J ends were trimmed by 4 bases and 4 bases, with 11 bases remaining between them. This CDR3 contains 14 residues.

The J gene is TRBJ2-7, the V gene TRBV16, with D possibly being TRBD2 (6 bases). Germline-derived CDR1 and CDR2 are KGHSY and FQNENV. The CDR3 is 13 amino acids. The V gene lost 4 bases and the J gene lost 0 bases, with 7 bases spanning the gap. The chain's CDR3 is CASSPGDSYEQYF. The CDR3 coding sequence is TGTGCCAGCAGCCCGGGAGACTCCTACGAGCAGTACTTC.

V is TRBV16 and J is TRBJ1-2; 8 bases align to TRBD1. J gave up 7 bases and V 2 bases, and 9 bases lay outside the gene matches. The CDR3 consists of 15 residues. Germline V lookup: CDR1 KGHSY, CDR2 FQNENV. The CDR3 reads CASSQRAQGGIGYTF. Here the CDR3 DNA reads TGTGCCAGCAGCCAAAGGGCACAGGGGGGAATTGGCTACACCTTC. The variable domain in full, with the rest retrieved from reference TRBV16 and TRBJ1-2, is GEEVAQTPKHLVRGEGQKAKLYCAPIKGHSYVFWYQQVLKNEFKFLISFQNENVFDETGMPKERFSAKCLPNSPCSLEIQATKLEDSAVYFCASSQRAQGGIGYTFGSGTRLTVV.

The gene calls are TRBV18 and TRBJ2-7; D is unresolved. This CDR3 region has 15 residues. CDR1 and CDR2 (germline): KGHSH, LQKENI. Trimming pared 2 bases from V and 0 bases from J, leaving 11 bases between. CDR3 in amino acids: CASSPVGLSSYEQYF. DNA for the CDR3: TGTGCCAGCTCACCAGTGGGCTTGAGCTCCTACGAGCAGTACTTC.

The rearrangement joins TRBV4-1 to TRBJ1-4; no firm D call. Trimming took 1 base from V and 8 from J, leaving 11 bases between them. Germline V CDR1 and CDR2: MGHRA, YSYEKL. The CDR3 is made up of 14 amino acids. CDR3: CASSQGKGQEKLFF. CDR3 DNA sequence: TGCGCCAGCAGCCAAGGAAAAGGGCAGGAAAAACTGTTTTTT.

The chain employs TRBV7-9 and TRBJ2-7; no definite D call. Germline CDR1 and CDR2: SEHNR and FQNEAQ (reference sequence). This CDR3 is 14 amino acids long. V lost 2 bases and J 7 bases, leaving 15 bases between the germline ends. CDR3 amino acids: CASSLRTYAVEQYF. The CDR3 nucleotides read TGTGCCAGCAGCTTAAGGACCTATGCTGTGGAGCAGTACTTC.